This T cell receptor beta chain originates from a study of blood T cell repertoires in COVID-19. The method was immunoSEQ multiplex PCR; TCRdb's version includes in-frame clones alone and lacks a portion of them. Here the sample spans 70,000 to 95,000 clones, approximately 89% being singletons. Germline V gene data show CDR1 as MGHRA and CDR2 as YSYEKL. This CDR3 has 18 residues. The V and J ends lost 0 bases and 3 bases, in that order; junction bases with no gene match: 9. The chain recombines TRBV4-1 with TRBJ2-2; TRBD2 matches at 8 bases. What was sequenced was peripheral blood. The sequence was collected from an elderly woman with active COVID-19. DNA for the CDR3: TGCGCCAGCAGCCAAGAATCGAGCGGGAGTTCGGACACCGGGGAGCTGTTTTTT. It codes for CASSQESSGSSDTGELFF.